The rows below give T cell receptor beta chains drawn from one sample of a study of T cells in Graves' hyperthyroidism and ophthalmopathy. MiXCR, applied by TCRdb to the multiplex PCR reads, yields one record per CDR3 protein. The table records fewer than 400,000 distinct CDR3 sequences, 20% to 25% of them present only once. The sequenced sample consisted of blood. Receptors were obtained from a man between 50 and 59 years old with Graves' hyperthyroidism. The CDR3 runs from the conserved cysteine through the conserved F or W. A D gene is named only where the DNA matches it firmly. Not all rows give a size; the values are once, few, many and, for expanded clones, a class.

>many|TRBD1|TRBV6-1|TRBJ2-7
TGTGCCAGCAGTTCCCGGGGACAGGGAAGCTCCTACGAGCAGTACTTC
CASSSRGQGSSYEQYF
>-|TRBD1|TRBV3-1|TRBJ1-2
TGTGCCAGCGGCCACGGGACAGGGGCTGGCTACACCTTC
CASGHGTGAGYTF
>-|-|TRBV15|TRBJ2-3
TGTGCCACCAGCAAAGGGACCAGAACAGATACGCAGTATTTT
CATSKGTRTDTQYF
>-|-|TRBV28|TRBJ2-5
TGTGCCAGCAGCTCTCAGCCGCAAGAGACCCAGTACTTC
CASSSQPQETQYF
>many|TRBD1|TRBV2|TRBJ2-3
TGTGCCAGCAGCCGGGACAGGGATACAGATACGCAGTATTTT
CASSRDRDTDTQYF
>-|-|TRBV2|TRBJ1-3
TGTGCCTACAGCTACGGTTCAGGGTATGGAAACACCATATATTTT
CAYSYGSGYGNTIYF
>many|TRBD1|TRBV12-3/TRBV12-4|TRBJ2-7
TGTGCCAGCAGTTTCGACAGGGACAACTACGAGCAGTACTTC
CASSFDRDNYEQYF
>few|-|TRBV28|TRBJ1-5
TGTGCCAGCAGAGACAATCGCAATCAGCCCCAGCATTTT
CASRDNRNQPQHF
>-|-|TRBV7-2|TRBJ2-2
TGTGCCAGCAGCTTAGGATCCTTTGTGGCAGCGCTTAGGGGCGGGGAGCTGTTTTTT
CASSLGSFVAALRGGELFF
>many|-|TRBV11-2|TRBJ2-5
TGTGCCAGCAGCTTATGGTGGCAGGGTGAACAAGAGACCCAGTACTTC
CASSLWWQGEQETQYF
>many|-|TRBV2|TRBJ2-5
TGTGCCAGCAGTGGGGAGACCCAGTACTTC
CASSGETQYF
>-|-|TRBV27|TRBJ2-3
TGTGCCAGCAGCGCCTGGACGCGACCTAGCACAGATACGCAGTATTTT
CASSAWTRPSTDTQYF
>few|TRBD1|TRBV5-1|TRBJ2-1
TGCGCCAGCAGCTTGGTTACAGGGGACAATGAGCAGTTCTTC
CASSLVTGDNEQFF
>-|TRBD2|TRBV2|TRBJ2-6
TGTGCCAGCAGTGTATTCCTAGCGGGGCTATTCTCTGGGGCCAACGTCCTGACTTTC
CASSVFLAGLFSGANVLTF
>many|-|TRBV12-3/TRBV12-4|TRBJ2-7
TGTGCCAGCAGTTTACGCACCCTCTACGAGCAGTACTTC
CASSLRTLYEQYF
>many|-|TRBV7-7|TRBJ2-3
TGTGCCAGCAGCCCACTGGGGCCAGATACGCAGTATTTT
CASSPLGPDTQYF
>-|-|TRBV20-1|TRBJ1-1
TGCAGTGCTAGAGATCGCAGATTGAACACTGAAGCTTTCTTT
CSARDRRLNTEAFF
>-|-|TRBV20-1|TRBJ1-2
TGCAGTGCCAAGACACAAAACTATGGCTACACCTTC
CSAKTQNYGYTF
>few|TRBD1|TRBV10-2|TRBJ2-7
TGCGCCAGCAGCCGGACAGGGAAATTAACCGAGCAGTACTTC
CASSRTGKLTEQYF
>-|-|TRBV27|TRBJ1-6
TGTGCCAGCAGTTTAGGTCAGCTTTATAATTCACCCCTCCACTTT
CASSLGQLYNSPLHF
>few|-|TRBV29-1|TRBJ1-4
TGCAGCGCCACGTCGTCCCGTGCAACTAATGAAAAACTGTTTTTT
CSATSSRATNEKLFF
>many|-|TRBV28|TRBJ2-1
TGTGCCAGCAGTTTACCGGTGGGCTCCTACAATGAGCAGTTCTTC
CASSLPVGSYNEQFF
>many|-|TRBV5-1|TRBJ2-3
TGCGCCAGCAGCTTGGCCTTGTCGGCGACAGATACGCAGTATTTT
CASSLALSATDTQYF
>many|-|TRBV7-6|TRBJ2-5
TGTGCCAGCAGCTTAGAACAGCAAGAGACCCAGTACTTC
CASSLEQQETQYF
>-|-|TRBV7-9|TRBJ2-7
TGTGCCAGCAGCTTAGCGCTAGGCAGTCTCAACGAGCAGTACTTC
CASSLALGSLNEQYF
>-|-|TRBV20-1|TRBJ2-1
TGCAGTGCTAGTGGCGGGATCAATAATGAGCAGTTCTTC
CSASGGINNEQFF
>-|TRBD2|TRBV15|TRBJ2-1
TGTGCCACCAGCGTTAGAACTAGCGGGAAATACAATGAGCAGTTCTTC
CATSVRTSGKYNEQFF
>-|-|TRBV5-1|TRBJ2-6
TGCGCCAGCAGCTTGCTACTAGACTCTGGGGCCAACGTCCTGACTTTC
CASSLLLDSGANVLTF
>few|TRBD2|TRBV2|TRBJ2-5
TGTGCCAGCAGACTAGCGGGAGGGCCGGGGGAGACCCAGTACTTC
CASRLAGGPGETQYF
>-|TRBD2|TRBV20-1|TRBJ2-1
TGCAGTGCTAAGACTAGCGGGTGGGGTGAGCAGTTCTTC
CSAKTSGWGEQFF
>-|TRBD1|TRBV27|TRBJ2-1
TGTGCCAGCAGTTCACCCGGGACAGGGGGACGAAATGAGCAGTTCTTC
CASSSPGTGGRNEQFF
>-|TRBD1|TRBV28|TRBJ2-4
TGTGCCAGCACTTTTGGGTGGGACAGGGGTCGGACCAAAAACATTCAGTACTTC
CASTFGWDRGRTKNIQYF
>-|-|TRBV5-1|TRBJ2-3
TGCGCCAGCAGCTTGGGACTGCAACCTAGCACAGATACGCAGTATTTT
CASSLGLQPSTDTQYF
>many|-|TRBV2|TRBJ2-7
TGTGCCAGCAGTGAGGCAGGTTACGAGCAGTACTTC
CASSEAGYEQYF
>few|TRBD2|TRBV12-3/TRBV12-4|TRBJ2-7
TGTGCCAGCTGCCCTAGCGGGAGTGTCTACGAGCAGTACTTC
CASCPSGSVYEQYF
>-|-|TRBV28|TRBJ1-2
TGTGCCAGCCTATACAGGTTGGGTTCTGGCTATGGCTACACCTTC
CASLYRLGSGYGYTF
>-|-|TRBV12-3/TRBV12-4|TRBJ2-1
TGTGCCAGCCCTGTGGTCGTGGGTTACAATGAGCAGTTCTTC
CASPVVVGYNEQFF
>many|TRBD1|TRBV30|TRBJ2-1
TGTGCCTGGGCCGGGACAGCAACCTACAATGAGCAGTTCTTC
CAWAGTATYNEQFF
>many|-|TRBV2|TRBJ2-1
TGTGCCAGCAGGGTCGGGCAGTCCTACAATGAGCAGTTCTTC
CASRVGQSYNEQFF
>once|-|TRBV10-3|TRBJ1-3
TGTGCCATCAGTGAGGTCCAGGGCGCTGGAAACACCATATATTTT
CAISEVQGAGNTIYF
>few|-|TRBV19|TRBJ2-7
TGTGCCAGTAGTATAGTGGGTCAGAGAAACTACGAGCAGTACTTC
CASSIVGQRNYEQYF
>few|-|TRBV7-9|TRBJ2-7
TGTGCCAGCAGCTTAGTGAGGGGAAAGTTCGGGACTCTCAACTACGAGCAGTACTTC
CASSLVRGKFGTLNYEQYF
>many|-|TRBV5-5|TRBJ2-2
TGTGCCAGCAGCTTGTATGTGTCCGGGGAGCTGTTTTTT
CASSLYVSGELFF
>-|TRBD2|TRBV7-3|TRBJ2-3
TGTGCCAGCAGCTTAAGCGGGAGTGACACAGATACGCAGTATTTT
CASSLSGSDTDTQYF
>-|TRBD2|TRBV5-1|TRBJ2-1
TGCGCCAGCAGCTTGGGGACTAGCAATGAGCAGTTCTTC
CASSLGTSNEQFF
>-|-|TRBV6-1|TRBJ1-1
TGTGCCAGCAGTCTGGTGGCAGTGGGGGACACTGAAGCTTTCTTT
CASSLVAVGDTEAFF
>many|-|TRBV7-2|TRBJ2-1
TGTGCCAGCAGCTTAGATCTAGGGCTAGGAGGTCTCAATGAGCAGTTCTTC
CASSLDLGLGGLNEQFF
>-|-|TRBV3-1|TRBJ2-1
TGTGCCAGCGGCCAAGAGAATTTGGCCAATGAGCAGTTCTTC
CASGQENLANEQFF
>-|-|TRBV11-3|TRBJ1-6
TGTGCCAGCAGCTTCGGCACCTATAATTCACCCCTCCACTTT
CASSFGTYNSPLHF
>few|-|TRBV6-9|TRBJ1-6
TGTGCCAGCAGTTATTATGGGGAGTATAATTCACCCCTCCACTTT
CASSYYGEYNSPLHF
>few|-|TRBV20-1|TRBJ2-5
TGCAGTGCTAGAGGGGAAAGGGAGACCCAGTACTTC
CSARGERETQYF
>few|-|TRBV7-9|TRBJ2-3
TGTGCCAGCAGCTTATATCGGCAGAGCACAGATACGCAGTATTTT
CASSLYRQSTDTQYF